This TCR beta chain was retrieved from a study of a mutant IDH1 vaccine in newly diagnosed glioma. Overall study context: Vaccination followed radiotherapy alone by 4-6 weeks, or accompanied temozolomide cycles. Before enrollment, the patients had been treated with radiotherapy alone, temozolomide alone, or both together. Most of them had received both.

The data were produced by immunoSEQ multiplex PCR, yet TCRdb's version contains in-frame clones alone and is incomplete. Of tens of thousands of clones detected, approximately 80% appear once; the ten largest clones hold 4.5% to 7.5%. Germline V gives CDR1 SEHNR, CDR2 FQNEAQ (reference sequence). V was clipped by 0 bases and J by 2 bases, with 10 bases between them. The CDR3 length is 15 residues. Time point denoted: week 11, during vaccination. Doses consisted of 300 ug of mutant IDH1 20-mer peptide each, paired with topical imiquimod. Regarding this clone: Its antigen is undetermined.

This rearrangement joins TRBV7-9 to TRBJ2-5; D is uncertain. The material sequenced was PBMCs, taken from a glioma patient whose treatment included an IDH1 peptide vaccine. This clonotype was sampled from a man aged 45 to 65 with glioma. The CDR3 DNA follows: TGTGCCAGCAGCTTAGCAGTATACAAGCAAGAGACCCAGTACTTC. Its translation is CASSLAVYKQETQYF.